The clone carrying this T cell receptor (beta chain) occurred a few times. Its target is unknown. The data were taken from a study of cytomegalovirus exposure and HLA in healthy donors. Study observations and caveats: Later analysis showed TCR association rates varying by HLA locus, highest for DRB1 and lowest for HLA-C. HLA alleles were associated with some 16,000 TCR beta sequences in a later analysis at 0.05 false discovery rate. Indistinguishable V segments such as TRBV6-2 and TRBV6-3 were excluded. TCR beta chains associated with HLA were, in a later analysis, more clonally expanded than equally common others.

The CDR3 is 10 amino acids. CDR1 is DFQATT and CDR2 is SNEGSKA in the germline V gene (reference sequence). Trimming stripped 5 bases from V and 12 bases from J, with 13 bases between. PCR used 60 Vbeta primers and 13 Jbeta primers. TCRdb's copy holds only in-frame clones and misses some; the assay was immunoSEQ multiplex PCR. The table includes around 150,000 clones, roughly three fifths detected once. The J gene is TRBJ2-5, the V gene TRBV20-1; D is possibly TRBD1 (6 bases). The sequencing sample was made of PBMCs. The sequence came from a woman between 55 and 75 years old in good health and CMV-seronegative. The CDR3 DNA is TGCAGTGCTGCCGGGACATCCGAGTACTTC. Translated, it gives CSAAGTSEYF.